The 18 T cell receptor beta chains below come from one sample, sequenced in a study of blood T cell repertoires in COVID-19. Measured with immunoSEQ multiplex PCR; TCRdb has only the in-frame clones, and not every one. The table includes 180,000 or so clones, 82% detected once. Sequencing used PBMCs or T cells enriched from blood (not recorded which). Receptors originate from a man aged 50 to 60 who had recovered from COVID-19.

This chain links TRBV5-1 with TRBJ2-1, with 9 nucleotides matching TRBD2. Germline trimming cut 1 base from V and 4 bases from J; bases unmatched to any gene: 3. CDR1 and CDR2 (germline): SGHRS, YFSETQ. The CDR3 covers 15 residues. The CDR3 nucleotides are TGCGCCAGCAGCTTGCCTAGCGGGACTTACAATGAGCAGTTCTTC. This sequence encodes CASSLPSGTYNEQFF. Variable domain in full (rest from reference TRBV5-1 and TRBJ2-1): KAGVTQTPRYLIKTRGQQVTLSCSPISGHRSVSWYQQTPGQGLQFLFEYFSETQRNKGNFPGRFSGRQFSNSRSEMNVSTLELGDSALYLCASSLPSGTYNEQFFGPGTRLTVL.

The V call is TRBV12-3 or TRBV12-4, the J call TRBJ1-2; D gene uncertain. The CDR3 runs 13 residues. V lost 3 bases and J lost 2, with 7 bases in between. The chain's CDR3 is CASSFKRNYGYTF. The CDR3 DNA reads as TGTGCCAGCAGTTTCAAGAGGAACTATGGCTACACCTTC.

The V gene is TRBV7-9, the J gene TRBJ2-3; 8 bases are a match to TRBD2. The CDR3 is 17 residues long. The trim removed 1 base at V and 4 bases at J, leaving 10 bases unmatched. Germline CDR1 is SEHNR and CDR2 is FQNEAQ (reference sequence). CDR3 sequence: CASSLVSGTSKADTQYF. DNA of the CDR3: TGTGCCAGCAGCTTAGTTTCGGGGACTAGTAAAGCAGATACGCAGTATTTT.

The genes are TRBV5-6 and TRBJ2-5; the D is unclear. The CDR3 contains 14 residues. Trimming took 2 bases from V and 5 from J, leaving 13 bases between them. Per the germline V gene, CDR1 is SGHDT and CDR2 is YYEEEE. The CDR3 loop is CASSLSAVGETQYF. CDR3 nucleotides: TGTGCCAGCAGCTTATCGGCCGTCGGGGAGACCCAGTACTTC.

The chain links TRBV19 to TRBJ1-4, with unresolved D. From germline, CDR1 is LNHDA and CDR2 SQIVND (reference sequence). V dropped 8 bases and J dropped 7 bases, with 17 bases sitting between them. This CDR3 region has 14 residues. The CDR3 nucleotides read TGTGCCAGTGGATCCGCTCTTAGACTTGAAAAACTGTTTTTT. Encoded protein: CASGSALRLEKLFF. Looking up the rest from reference TRBV19 and TRBJ1-4 gives the full variable domain: DGGITQSPKYLFRKEGQNVTLSCEQNLNHDAMYWYRQDPGQGLRLIYYSQIVNDFQKGDIAEGYSVSREKKESFPLTVTSAQKNPTAFYLCASGSALRLEKLFFGSGTQLSVL.

The rearrangement uses TRBV5-1 and TRBJ1-1; 7 positions agree with TRBD1. The CDR3 runs 18 residues. Germline assignment: CDR1 SGHRS and CDR2 YFSETQ. The V and J ends lost 3 bases and 1 base, in that order; junction bases with no gene match: 15. This chain's CDR3 is CASSYLAPPGTANTEAFF. The CDR3 nucleotides are TGCGCCAGCAGCTATCTTGCCCCACCCGGGACAGCGAACACTGAAGCTTTCTTT.

The J gene is TRBJ1-6, the V gene TRBV4-1; 8 nucleotides line up with TRBD1. The germline V gene encodes CDR1 MGHRA and CDR2 YSYEKL. The CDR3 sequence is 14 residues long. J gave up 9 bases and V 0 bases, and 1 base lay outside the gene matches. The DNA for the CDR3 is TGCGCCAGCAGCCAAGAGGACAGGGTTTCACCCCTCCACTTT. Its translation is CASSQEDRVSPLHF.

DNA for the CDR3: TGTGCCACCAGTGACCCGGGACAGCTCTATGGCTACACCTTC. Its translation is CATSDPGQLYGYTF. The chain combines TRBV24-1 with TRBJ1-2; 7 positions agree with TRBD1. This CDR3 region has 14 residues. Germline values: CDR1 KGHDR, CDR2 SFDVKD. Losses at the gene ends were 4 bases for V and 4 bases for J; bases not matched to a gene: 5.

V usage is TRBV6-5 and J usage is TRBJ2-2, with D perhaps TRBD2 (6 bases). V lost 6 bases and J 5 bases, leaving 10 bases between the germline ends. The CDR3 has 13 amino acids. From germline, CDR1 is MNHEY and CDR2 SVGAGI. The CDR3 nucleotides are TGTGCCAGCAGATCGGGGGTTACCGGGGAGCTGTTTTTT. It yields the protein CASRSGVTGELFF.

The V call is TRBV5-1, the J call TRBJ1-1; D is uncertain. Trimming shortened V by 1 base and J by 4 bases, and 14 bases separated the two germline ends. Germline V gives CDR1 SGHRS, CDR2 YFSETQ. The CDR3 has 15 residues. The CDR3 region is CASSLQFVGGTEAFF. DNA of the CDR3: TGCGCCAGCAGCTTGCAATTCGTGGGAGGCACTGAAGCTTTCTTT.

The genes are TRBV27 and TRBJ2-7, with D perhaps TRBD2 (5 bases). Trimming took off 10 bases at V and 3 bases at J, with 13 bases between the two ends. Germline values: CDR1 MNHEY, CDR2 SMNVEV (reference sequence). CDR3 length: 12 amino acids. The chain's CDR3 is CATVGESYEQYF. The DNA for the CDR3 is TGTGCCACAGTCGGGGAGAGCTACGAGCAGTACTTC.

The sample holds a few counts of this clone. The chain recombines TRBV15 with TRBJ2-3; 14 bases are a match to TRBD2. CDR1 and CDR2 from the germline V gene are LNHNV and YYDKDF (reference sequence). The CDR3 runs to 18 residues. Trimming removed 1 base from V and 4 bases from J; junction bases left unmatched: 7. CDR3 in DNA: TGTGCCACCAGCAGAGTACCGGGACTAGCGGGAGTCCCAGATACGCAGTATTTT. Translating gives CATSRVPGLAGVPDTQYF. Together with reference TRBV15 and TRBJ2-3, the CDR3 gives the full variable domain: DAMVIQNPRYQVTQFGKPVTLSCSQTLNHNVMYWYQQKSSQAPKLLFHYYDKDFNNEADTPDNFQSRRPNTSFCFLDIRSPGLGDTAMYLCATSRVPGLAGVPDTQYFGPGTRLTVL.

The chain couples TRBV7-2 to TRBJ1-1; maybe TRBD1 (6 bases). The CDR3 is 14 amino acids. Per germline, CDR1 SGHTA and CDR2 FQGNSA. V was cut by 1 base and J by 7 bases, with 13 bases left in between. CDR3 bases: TGTGCCAGCAGCTTAGGGATCAGGGGAAGTGAAGCTTTCTTT. Amino acids: CASSLGIRGSEAFF.

This clone was seen only once. The chain combines TRBV5-1 with TRBJ1-6; tentative D call: TRBD1 (6 bases). Germline loops: CDR1 SGHRS, CDR2 YFSETQ. The CDR3 is made up of 15 amino acids. Trimming stripped 0 bases from V and 7 bases from J, with 11 bases between. CDR3 sequence reads: CASSLGDRPNSPLHF. In nucleotides, the CDR3 is TGCGCCAGCAGCTTGGGAGACAGGCCAAATTCACCCCTCCACTTT.

V gene TRBV19 combines with J gene TRBJ2-3, with TRBD1 identical over 12 bases. In germline, CDR1 is LNHDA, CDR2 SQIVND (reference sequence). Trimming at V came to 5 bases and at J to 4 bases, leaving 4 bases not matched to a gene. The CDR3 covers 15 residues. DNA of the CDR3: TGTGCCAGTAGTGGGACAGGGGGCTTCGCAGATACGCAGTATTTT. Residues: CASSGTGGFADTQYF. The entire variable domain, with the rest obtained from reference TRBV19 and TRBJ2-3, is as follows: DGGITQSPKYLFRKEGQNVTLSCEQNLNHDAMYWYRQDPGQGLRLIYYSQIVNDFQKGDIAEGYSVSREKKESFPLTVTSAQKNPTAFYLCASSGTGGFADTQYFGPGTRLTVL.

V is TRBV2 and J is TRBJ1-5; D is ambiguous. Per the germline V gene, CDR1 is SNHLY and CDR2 is FYNNEI. This CDR3 comprises 13 residues. The germline V and J ends were trimmed by 7 bases and 2 bases, with 9 bases remaining between them. CDR3 residues: CASMRRGNQPQHF. CDR3 bases: TGTGCCAGCATGAGGCGCGGCAATCAGCCCCAGCATTTT.

The J gene is TRBJ1-6, the V gene TRBV7-3, with TRBD1 identical over 7 bases. V was pared by 4 bases and J by 10 bases, with 4 bases of the junction left unmatched. There are 13 residues in the CDR3. CDR1 SGHTA and CDR2 FQGTGA come from the germline V gene. The CDR3 DNA reads TGTGCCAGCAGCTCGACAGGGTCCTCACCCCTCCACTTT. This codes for CASSSTGSSPLHF.

The V call is TRBV7-3, the J call TRBJ2-5; D is perhaps TRBD2 (5 bases). The CDR3 runs to 13 residues. Trimming shortened V by 5 bases and J by 5 bases, and 12 bases separated the two germline ends. Germline loops: CDR1 SGHTA, CDR2 FQGTGA. CDR3 loop: CASSAGVRETQYF. The CDR3 region has the DNA TGTGCCAGCAGCGCCGGGGTCCGTGAGACCCAGTACTTC.